This TCR beta chain was sequenced in a study of beta chain features in type 1 diabetes (dated by TCRdb to the late 2010s). General notes on the study: No differences in mean age, gender distribution, total cell number or subset yield were found between patients and healthy donors. A total of over 95,000,000 sorted cells were examined across all samples, and RNA yield correlated strongly with the number of cells per subset. The study compared the TCRB repertoires of sorted circulating CD4+ T cell subsets in recently diagnosed type 1 diabetes patients with those in matched healthy donors. Whereas all 28 donors provided naive and central memory subsets, regulatory and stem cell-like memory subsets were isolated from just 8 patients and about 8 healthy donors.

The entire amount of isolated RNA was reverse transcribed using the High Capacity cDNA Reverse Transcription Kit, so the sequenced TCRB transcripts were expressed ones. Deep immunoSEQ sequencing was performed on naive, central memory and regulatory T cell samples, with an average of about 3.57 million total reads per sample. After sorted cells were lysed in RLT buffer, RNA was extracted with DNase-treated RNeasy Micro or Mini kits, with the choice depending on cell number. To prevent cross-contamination, every cell subset was processed on its own, while patient and healthy donor samples were processed together. The immunoSEQ multiplex PCR was used to amplify TCRB sequences from cDNA, generating 87-bp fragments that spanned the CDR3 region. Amplicons were sequenced on the Illumina HiSeq platform. The source study handled its data this way. PCR bias was computationally corrected using synthetic template baselines, reads within Hamming distance 2 were collapsed, and singletons that could not be merged were discarded. Reads were aligned against IMGT so that V, D and J genes, CDR3 length and insertions or deletions at six rearrangement sites could be assigned. Within each subset, clonotype counts were normalized to sorted cell number, and only after that were true diversity and Gini coefficients computed with the tcR R package. The overlap coefficient, calculated on TCRB nucleotide sequences, was used to measure repertoire sharing. Imported from immuneACCESS, the table was reduced by TCRdb to in-frame sequences with V and J called. These copies leave out some clones; in studies compared against another copy, an unresolved V gene accounts for under half, and the cause of the remainder is not known. The DNA was the basis for D and trimming; V, J and clone size are from that table. Counted in this sample were 35,000 to 45,000 clones; 66% of them appeared once. In total, the top ten clones hold approximately 1.7% of the sample.

Study-level results and caveats: In all four CD4+ subsets, TCRB CDR3 length was moderately but significantly shorter in type 1 diabetes patients. Fewer insertions and more nucleotide deletions at VDJ recombination sites were observed in patients with type 1 diabetes, implying thymic rearrangement abnormalities. Because cDNA rather than genomic DNA was sequenced, highly expressing activated cells could have been over-represented, although no difference in activation and CD3 levels was found between groups. The naive, central memory and regulatory TCRB repertoires appeared to resemble one another more closely among patients than among healthy donors. Shorter templates might be favored by PCR, yet because patient and control samples were amplified and corrected together, any such skew would affect both groups equally. Because the HLA sub-analyses included only small numbers of individuals, any influence of HLA type on TCRB rearrangement was left unresolved.

As for this clone: There is no known antigen for this receptor. The input lacks base qualities; no much larger clone sits a single base away.

The CDR3 numbers 14 residues from cysteine through phenylalanine. The only DNA kept is the CDR3, 42 bases in frame from the first base. Reading the germline V gene gives CDR1 SGHRS and CDR2 YFSETQ. The junction shows trimming of 5 bases on V and 1 base on J, and the gene matches do not reach 3 bases of it. Each donor gave one peripheral blood draw, about 100 mL on average, collected into heparinised tubes. A BD FACSAria II was used to sort naive, central memory, regulatory and stem cell-like memory CD4+ T cells with a panel that included CD45RO, CCR7, CD25, CD127, CD95 and CD27. Purity was above 95% for every sorted population. PBMCs were isolated right away by Lymphoprep density gradient centrifugation and were stained directly, without culture. So that batch effects would be minimized, each experiment stained and sorted samples in pairs, pairing one healthy donor with one patient.

The TCR was taken from a man under 40 with type 1 diabetes. Some clones in this sample may be carry-over from other donors' samples. Sequencing was performed on Tregs from blood. Read against the paper, the sample's cell subset or site label means: regulatory CD4+ T cells. The V and J segments used are TRBV5-1 and TRBJ2-7; TRBD1 agrees with 10 junctional bases. The DNA is TGCGCCAGCAGACGGGGACAGGGGTCCTACGAGCAGTACTTC. This gives the protein CASRRGQGSYEQYF.